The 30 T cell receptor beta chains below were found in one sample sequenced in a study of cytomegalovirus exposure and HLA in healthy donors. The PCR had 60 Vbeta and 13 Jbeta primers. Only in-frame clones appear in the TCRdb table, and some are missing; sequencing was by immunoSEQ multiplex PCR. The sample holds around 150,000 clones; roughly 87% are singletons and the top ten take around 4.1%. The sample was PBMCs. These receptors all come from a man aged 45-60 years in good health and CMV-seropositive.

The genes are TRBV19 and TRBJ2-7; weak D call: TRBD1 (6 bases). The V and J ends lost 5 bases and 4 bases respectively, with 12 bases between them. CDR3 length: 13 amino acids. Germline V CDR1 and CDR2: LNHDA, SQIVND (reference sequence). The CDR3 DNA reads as TGTGCCAGTAGTCCGGGACACTTATACGAGCAGTACTTC. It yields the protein CASSPGHLYEQYF.

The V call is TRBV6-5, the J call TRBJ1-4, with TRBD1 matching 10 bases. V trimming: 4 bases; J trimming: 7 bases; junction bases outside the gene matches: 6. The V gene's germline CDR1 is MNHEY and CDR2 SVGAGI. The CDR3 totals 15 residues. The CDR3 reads CASSSNRDRGEKLFF. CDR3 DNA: TGTGCCAGCAGTTCGAACCGGGACAGGGGTGAAAAACTGTTTTTT.

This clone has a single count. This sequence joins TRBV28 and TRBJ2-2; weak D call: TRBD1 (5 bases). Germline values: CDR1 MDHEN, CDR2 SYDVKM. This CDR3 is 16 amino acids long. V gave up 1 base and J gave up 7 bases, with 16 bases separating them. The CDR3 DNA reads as TGTGCCAGCAGTTTATTGGGCCAGGGTCTAGGCGGGGAGCTGTTTTTT. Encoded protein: CASSLLGQGLGGELFF.

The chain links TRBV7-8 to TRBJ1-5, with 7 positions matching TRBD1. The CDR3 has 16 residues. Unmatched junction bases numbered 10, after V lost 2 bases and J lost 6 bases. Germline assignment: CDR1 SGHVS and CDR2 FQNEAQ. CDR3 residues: CASSLLGTVAPQPQHF. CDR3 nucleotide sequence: TGTGCCAGCAGCTTACTCGGGACAGTGGCTCCTCAGCCCCAGCATTTT.

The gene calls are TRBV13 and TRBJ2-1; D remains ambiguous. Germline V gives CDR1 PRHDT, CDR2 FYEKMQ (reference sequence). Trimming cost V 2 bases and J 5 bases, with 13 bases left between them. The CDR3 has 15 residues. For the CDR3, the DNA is TGTGCCAGCAGCTTACGCCAGATTAAAAACAATGAGCAGTTCTTC. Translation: CASSLRQIKNNEQFF.

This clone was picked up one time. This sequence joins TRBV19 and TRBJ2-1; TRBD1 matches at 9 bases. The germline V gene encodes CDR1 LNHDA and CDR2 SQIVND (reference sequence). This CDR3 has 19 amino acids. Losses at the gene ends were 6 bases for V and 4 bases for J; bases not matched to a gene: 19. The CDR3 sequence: CASSERITGPGQGYNEQFF. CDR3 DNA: TGTGCCAGTAGCGAGCGCATTACCGGACCGGGACAGGGATACAATGAGCAGTTCTTC.

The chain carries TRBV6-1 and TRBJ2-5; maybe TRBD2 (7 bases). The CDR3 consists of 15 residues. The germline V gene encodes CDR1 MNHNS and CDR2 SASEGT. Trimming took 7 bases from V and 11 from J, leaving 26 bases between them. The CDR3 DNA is TGTGCCAGCACTACATGGTGGGGGCTAGCGGAAGCTCAGTACTTC. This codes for CASTTWWGLAEAQYF.

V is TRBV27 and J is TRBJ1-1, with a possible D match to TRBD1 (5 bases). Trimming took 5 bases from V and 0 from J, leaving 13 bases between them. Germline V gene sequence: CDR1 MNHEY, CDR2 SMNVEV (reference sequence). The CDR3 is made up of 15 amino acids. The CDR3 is CASSPHRTMNTEAFF. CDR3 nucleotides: TGTGCCAGCAGTCCACACAGGACAATGAACACTGAAGCTTTCTTT.

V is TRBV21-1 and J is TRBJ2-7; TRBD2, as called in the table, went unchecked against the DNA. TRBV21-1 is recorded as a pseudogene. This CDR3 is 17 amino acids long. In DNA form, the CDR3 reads TGTGCCAGCACCCCCACGGTTGCCCACGAGGGCCCCTACGAGCAGTACTTC. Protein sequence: CASTPTVAHEGPYEQYF.

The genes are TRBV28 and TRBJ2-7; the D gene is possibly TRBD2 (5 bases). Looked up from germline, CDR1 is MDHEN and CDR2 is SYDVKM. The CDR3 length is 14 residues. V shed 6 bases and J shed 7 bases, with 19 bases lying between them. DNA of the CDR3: TGTGCCAGCAGCCCCGGACCGAGGGTAGAGGAGCAGTACTTC. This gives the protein CASSPGPRVEEQYF.

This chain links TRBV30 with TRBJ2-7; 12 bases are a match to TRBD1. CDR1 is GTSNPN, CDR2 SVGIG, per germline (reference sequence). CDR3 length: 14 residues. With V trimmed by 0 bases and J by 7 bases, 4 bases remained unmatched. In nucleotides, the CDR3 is TGTGCCTGGAGTGTACGGGACAGGGGGCTTGAGCAGTACTTC. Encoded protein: CAWSVRDRGLEQYF.

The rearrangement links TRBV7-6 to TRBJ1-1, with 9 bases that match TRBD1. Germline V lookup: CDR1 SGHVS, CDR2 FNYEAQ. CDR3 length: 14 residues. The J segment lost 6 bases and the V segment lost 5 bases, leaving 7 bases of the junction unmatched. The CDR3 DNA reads TGTGCCAGCAGCCCGTGGACAGGGGATGCTGAAGCTTTCTTT. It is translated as CASSPWTGDAEAFF.

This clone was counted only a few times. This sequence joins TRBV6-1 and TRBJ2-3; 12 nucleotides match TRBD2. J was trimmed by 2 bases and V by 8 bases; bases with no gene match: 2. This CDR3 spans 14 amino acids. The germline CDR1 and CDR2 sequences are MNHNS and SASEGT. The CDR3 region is CASASGRDTDTQYF. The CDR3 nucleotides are TGTGCCAGCGCTAGCGGGAGGGACACAGATACGCAGTATTTT.

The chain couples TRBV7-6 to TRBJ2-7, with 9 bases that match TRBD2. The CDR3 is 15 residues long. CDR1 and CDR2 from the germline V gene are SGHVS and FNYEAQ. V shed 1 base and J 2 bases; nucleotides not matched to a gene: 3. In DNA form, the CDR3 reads TGTGCCAGCAGCTTAGGTGCGGGGGGGACCTACGAGCAGTACTTC. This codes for CASSLGAGGTYEQYF.

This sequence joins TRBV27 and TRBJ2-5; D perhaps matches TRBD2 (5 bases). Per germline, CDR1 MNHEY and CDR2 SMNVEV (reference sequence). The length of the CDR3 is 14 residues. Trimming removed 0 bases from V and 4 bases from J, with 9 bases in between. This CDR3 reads CASSLSPSGETQYF. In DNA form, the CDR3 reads TGTGCCAGCAGTTTATCCCCCAGCGGAGAGACCCAGTACTTC.

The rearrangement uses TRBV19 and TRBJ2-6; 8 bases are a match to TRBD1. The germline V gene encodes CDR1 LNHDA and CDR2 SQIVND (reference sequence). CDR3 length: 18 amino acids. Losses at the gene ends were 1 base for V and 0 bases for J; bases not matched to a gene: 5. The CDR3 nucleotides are TGTGCCAGTAGTATAGCAGGGGGCGTCCGCTCTGGGGCCAACGTCCTGACTTTC. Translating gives CASSIAGGVRSGANVLTF.

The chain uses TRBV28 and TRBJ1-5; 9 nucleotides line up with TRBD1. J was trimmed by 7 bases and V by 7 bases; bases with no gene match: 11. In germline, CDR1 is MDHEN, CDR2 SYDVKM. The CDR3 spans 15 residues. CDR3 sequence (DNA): TGTGCCAGCAAATACCCGGGACAGGGCCACCAGCCCCAGCATTTT. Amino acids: CASKYPGQGHQPQHF.

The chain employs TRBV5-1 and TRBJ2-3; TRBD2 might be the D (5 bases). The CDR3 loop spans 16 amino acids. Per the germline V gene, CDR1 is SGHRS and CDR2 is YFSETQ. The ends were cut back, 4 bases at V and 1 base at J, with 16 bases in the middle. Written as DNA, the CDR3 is TGCGCCAGCAGCCTGCTCGCCGGGATTGGCACAGATACGCAGTATTTT. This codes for CASSLLAGIGTDTQYF. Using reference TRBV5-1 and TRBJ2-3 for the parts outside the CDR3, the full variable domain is KAGVTQTPRYLIKTRGQQVTLSCSPISGHRSVSWYQQTPGQGLQFLFEYFSETQRNKGNFPGRFSGRQFSNSRSEMNVSTLELGDSALYLCASSLLAGIGTDTQYFGPGTRLTVL.

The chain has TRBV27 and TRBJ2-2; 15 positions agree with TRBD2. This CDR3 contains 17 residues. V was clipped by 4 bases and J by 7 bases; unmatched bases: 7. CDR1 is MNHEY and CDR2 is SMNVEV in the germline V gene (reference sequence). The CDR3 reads CASSYGLAGGPGGELFF. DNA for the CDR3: TGTGCCAGCAGTTACGGACTAGCGGGGGGGCCAGGCGGGGAGCTGTTTTTT.

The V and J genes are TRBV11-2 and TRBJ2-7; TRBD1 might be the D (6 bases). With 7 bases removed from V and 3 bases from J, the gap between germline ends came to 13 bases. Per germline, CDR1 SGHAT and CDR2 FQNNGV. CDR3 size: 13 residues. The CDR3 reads CASTKRGYYEQYF. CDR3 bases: TGTGCCAGCACGAAGAGGGGGTACTACGAGCAGTACTTC.

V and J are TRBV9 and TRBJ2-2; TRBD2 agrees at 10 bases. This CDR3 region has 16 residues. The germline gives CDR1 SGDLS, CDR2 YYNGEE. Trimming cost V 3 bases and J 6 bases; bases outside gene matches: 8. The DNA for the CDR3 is TGTGCCAGCAGCGGAACTAGCGGGGCCGTGGCCGGGGAGCTGTTTTTT. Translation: CASSGTSGAVAGELFF.

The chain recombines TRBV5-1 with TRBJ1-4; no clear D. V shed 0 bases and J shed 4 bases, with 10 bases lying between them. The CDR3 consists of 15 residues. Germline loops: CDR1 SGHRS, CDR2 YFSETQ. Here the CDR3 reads CASSLEAGSNEKLFF. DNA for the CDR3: TGCGCCAGCAGCTTGGAAGCTGGGAGTAATGAAAAACTGTTTTTT.

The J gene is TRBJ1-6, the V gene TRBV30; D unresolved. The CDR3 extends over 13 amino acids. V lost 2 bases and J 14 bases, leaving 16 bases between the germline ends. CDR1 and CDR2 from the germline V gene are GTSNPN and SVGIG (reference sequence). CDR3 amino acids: CAWSLSPETALHF. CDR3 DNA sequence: TGTGCCTGGAGTCTCTCCCCCGAAACGGCCCTCCACTTT.

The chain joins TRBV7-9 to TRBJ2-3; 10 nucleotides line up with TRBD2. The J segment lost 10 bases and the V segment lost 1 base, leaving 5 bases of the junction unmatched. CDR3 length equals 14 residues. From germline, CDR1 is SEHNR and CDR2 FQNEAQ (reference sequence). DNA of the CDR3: TGTGCCAGCAGCTTAGAGCTAGCGGGGGCTGCGCAGTATTTT. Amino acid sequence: CASSLELAGAAQYF.

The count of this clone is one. CDR3 DNA sequence: TGTGCCATCAGAGGGACAGGGGGTAATTCACCCCTCCACTTT. Translation: CAIRGTGGNSPLHF. The chain recombines TRBV10-3 with TRBJ1-6, with 11 bases identical to TRBD1. The CDR3 is made up of 14 amino acids. CDR1 ENHRY and CDR2 SYGVKD come from the germline V gene. The trim removed 6 bases at V and 6 bases at J, leaving 1 base unmatched.

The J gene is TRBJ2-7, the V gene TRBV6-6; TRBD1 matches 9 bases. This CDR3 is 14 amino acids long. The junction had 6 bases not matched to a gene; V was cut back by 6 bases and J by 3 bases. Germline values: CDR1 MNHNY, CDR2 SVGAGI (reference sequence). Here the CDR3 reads CASRRQGDIYEQYF. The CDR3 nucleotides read TGTGCCAGCAGGAGACAGGGGGACATCTACGAGCAGTACTTC.

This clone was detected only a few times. CDR3 nucleotides: TGTGCCAGCTCACCGCGGACTAGCGGGAGGGTGGGTCTCAATGAGCAGTTCTTC. This encodes CASSPRTSGRVGLNEQFF. V is TRBV18 and J is TRBJ2-1; 15 positions match TRBD2. The CDR3 extends over 18 amino acids. The germline gives CDR1 KGHSH, CDR2 LQKENI. The ends lost 3 bases at V and 6 bases at J; junction bases unmatched: 9.

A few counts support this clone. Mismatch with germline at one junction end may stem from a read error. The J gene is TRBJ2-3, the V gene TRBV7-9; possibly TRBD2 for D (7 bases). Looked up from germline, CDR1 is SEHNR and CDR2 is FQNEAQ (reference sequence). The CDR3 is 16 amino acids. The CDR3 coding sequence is TGTTCCAGCAGCTTATTTCGGGGGGCGGGGACAGATACGCAGTATTTT. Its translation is CSSSLFRGAGTDTQYF.

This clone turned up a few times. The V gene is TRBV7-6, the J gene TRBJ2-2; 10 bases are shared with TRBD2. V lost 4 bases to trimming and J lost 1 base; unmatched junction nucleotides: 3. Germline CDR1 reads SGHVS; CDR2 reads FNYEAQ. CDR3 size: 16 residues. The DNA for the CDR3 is TGTGCCAGCAGCTCTCCTAGCGGGGGGAACACCGGGGAGCTGTTTTTT. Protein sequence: CASSSPSGGNTGELFF.

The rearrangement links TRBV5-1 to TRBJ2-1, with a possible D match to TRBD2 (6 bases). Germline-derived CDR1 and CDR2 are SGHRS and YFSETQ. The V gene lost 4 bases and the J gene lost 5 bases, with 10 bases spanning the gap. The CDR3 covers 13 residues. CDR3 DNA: TGCGCCAGCAGCCCGGGACTCAACAATGAGCAGTTCTTC. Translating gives CASSPGLNNEQFF.